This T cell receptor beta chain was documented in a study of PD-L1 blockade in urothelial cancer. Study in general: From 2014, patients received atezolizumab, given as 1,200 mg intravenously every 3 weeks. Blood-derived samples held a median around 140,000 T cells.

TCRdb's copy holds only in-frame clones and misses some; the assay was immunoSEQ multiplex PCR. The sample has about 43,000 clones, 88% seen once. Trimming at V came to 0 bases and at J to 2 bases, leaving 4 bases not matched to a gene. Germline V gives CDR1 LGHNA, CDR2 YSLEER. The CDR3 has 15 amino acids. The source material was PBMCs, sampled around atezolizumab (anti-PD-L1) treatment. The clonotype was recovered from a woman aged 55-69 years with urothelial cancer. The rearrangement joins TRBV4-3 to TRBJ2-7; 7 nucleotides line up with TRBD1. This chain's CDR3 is CASSQDWQGAYEQYF. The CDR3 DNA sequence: TGCGCCAGCAGCCAAGATTGGCAGGGGGCCTACGAGCAGTACTTC.